The rows below give T cell receptor beta chains drawn from one sample of a study of cytomegalovirus exposure and HLA in healthy donors. This table comes from immunoSEQ multiplex PCR, and its TCRdb copy is limited to in-frame clones, with some not included. The table records about 44,000 clones, approximately 93% of them present only once. The sample taken for sequencing was PBMCs. The receptor source for this set is a woman aged 18-29 years in good health and CMV-seronegative. The CDR3 runs from the conserved cysteine through the conserved F or W. Fields, in order: D gene, V gene, clone size, J gene, CDR3 DNA, CDR3 protein. A D gene is named only where the DNA matches it firmly. Rows give clone size only sometimes, using once, few, many, or a class for an expanded clone.

TRBD2	TRBV9	NA	TRBJ2-7	TGTGCCAGCAGCGTAGGGACTAGCGGGACAACCTACGAGCAGTACTTC	CASSVGTSGTTYEQYF
NA	TRBV9	NA	TRBJ1-1	TGTGCCAGCAGCGGACAGATGAACACTGAAGCTTTCTTT	CASSGQMNTEAFF
NA	TRBV4-1	NA	TRBJ2-2	TGCGCCAGCAGCCAACTCCGGCGCAGGGACATACTCACCGGGGAGCTGTTTTTT	CASSQLRRRDILTGELFF
TRBD2	TRBV7-9	NA	TRBJ2-2	TGTGCCAGCAGCTTACTCTCGGGACTAAACACCGGGGAGCTGTTTTTT	CASSLLSGLNTGELFF
NA	TRBV28	NA	TRBJ2-2	TGTGCCAGCCGGCGCCGACAGGTACGCGAGGAGCTGTTTTTT	CASRRRQVREELFF
NA	TRBV10-1	NA	TRBJ1-1	TGCGCCAGCAGTGAGTCGGGGGGGCGCGACACTGAAGCTTTCTTT	CASSESGGRDTEAFF
TRBD2	TRBV29-1	NA	TRBJ2-1	TGCAGCGGAACCGGGACTAGCGCTTACAATGAGCAGTTCTTC	CSGTGTSAYNEQFF
TRBD1	TRBV5-6	NA	TRBJ1-1	TGTGCCAGCAGCTTGGGAAGACAGGGAAGAGGCACTGAAGCTTTCTTT	CASSLGRQGRGTEAFF
TRBD1	TRBV11-2	NA	TRBJ1-4	TGTGCCAGCAGCTCCACAGGGGGAGAAGAAAAACTGTTTTTT	CASSSTGGEEKLFF
TRBD1	TRBV28	NA	TRBJ1-3	TGTGCCAGCAGGGGACAGGGGGGGAACTCTGGAAACACCATATATTTT	CASRGQGGNSGNTIYF
NA	TRBV13	NA	TRBJ2-5	TGTGCCAGCAGCTTAACCCGCCAGGAAGAGACCCAGTACTTC	CASSLTRQEETQYF
TRBD1	TRBV28	NA	TRBJ1-5	TGTGCCAGCAGTTTGGGCGGGACAGGGAATCAGCCCCAGCATTTT	CASSLGGTGNQPQHF
NA	TRBV19	NA	TRBJ2-7	TGTGCCAGTAGTATAAATGGAGTTCCCTACGAGCAGTACTTC	CASSINGVPYEQYF
TRBD1	TRBV7-3	NA	TRBJ1-1	TGTGCCAGCAGCATACAGGGACAGGGGGGGGCTTTCTTT	CASSIQGQGGAFF
TRBD1	TRBV19	NA	TRBJ1-4	TGTGCCAGTGGGATCGCGACAGGGGGGAGTGAAAAACTGTTTTTT	CASGIATGGSEKLFF
NA	TRBV28	NA	TRBJ1-2	TGTGCCAGCAGTTTGTCCCCCGGCGGCTATGGCTACACCTTC	CASSLSPGGYGYTF
NA	TRBV11-2	NA	TRBJ1-1	TGTGCCAGCAGCTTATTCCAGGGGAGCACTGAAGCTTTCTTT	CASSLFQGSTEAFF
TRBD2	TRBV11-3	NA	TRBJ2-1	TGTGCCAGCAGCCCTGGGACTAGCGGGAGTATATACAATGAGCAGTTCTTC	CASSPGTSGSIYNEQFF
TRBD1	TRBV7-8	NA	TRBJ1-4	TGTGCCAGCAGCTTAGGGAGGGACAGGCCGACTAATGAAAAACTGTTTTTT	CASSLGRDRPTNEKLFF
TRBD1	TRBV2	once	TRBJ1-2	TGTGCCAGCACGGACAGGGTATCCGGCTACACCTTC	CASTDRVSGYTF
TRBD2	TRBV28	NA	TRBJ2-4	TGTGCCAGCAGAACCGGGACTAGCGGGAGAGGGGCCAAAAACATTCAGTACTTC	CASRTGTSGRGAKNIQYF
TRBD1	TRBV28	NA	TRBJ2-2	TGTGCCAGCAGTCCCTGGGACAGGTTTTCCACCGGGGAGCTGTTTTTT	CASSPWDRFSTGELFF
NA	TRBV7-9	NA	TRBJ2-6	TGTGCCAGCAGCTTAGATTCGGGCTCTGGGGCCAACGTCCTGACTTTC	CASSLDSGSGANVLTF
TRBD1	TRBV6-6	few	TRBJ2-7	TGTGCCAGCAGCCCGGGACAGGGCCTCTACGAGCAGTACTTC	CASSPGQGLYEQYF
NA	TRBV10-3	NA	TRBJ1-5	TGTGCCATCAGTGGAGGAGGTAATCAGCCCCAGCATTTT	CAISGGGNQPQHF
NA	TRBV4-1	NA	TRBJ2-3	TGCGCCAGCAGCCAAGTTAGGACTATGGGGGCAGATACGCAGTATTTT	CASSQVRTMGADTQYF
TRBD1	TRBV20-1	NA	TRBJ1-2	TGCAGTGCTACCCCAGGGGACAGCCTCCGCTTC	CSATPGDSLRF
TRBD1	TRBV29-1	NA	TRBJ1-4	TGCAGCGTTGCGGGACAGTCCGGGGAAAAACTGTTTTTT	CSVAGQSGEKLFF
TRBD2	TRBV5-1	NA	TRBJ2-7	TGCGCCAGCAGCCCAACTGCCGCTAGCGGGAGGTTCTCCTACGAGCAGTACTTC	CASSPTAASGRFSYEQYF
NA	TRBV2	few	TRBJ1-1	TGTGCCAGCAGCAACACGAACACTGAAGCTTTCTTT	CASSNTNTEAFF
NA	TRBV5-1	NA	TRBJ1-6	TGCGCCAGCAGCTTGGGGCAGAGAGAGGGTTCACCCCTCCACTTT	CASSLGQREGSPLHF
NA	TRBV6-7	NA	TRBJ1-4	TGTGCCAGCAGTTACCCGGACACGGCCGACTTGGCAACTAATGAAAAACTGTTTTTT	CASSYPDTADLATNEKLFF
TRBD1	TRBV27	NA	TRBJ1-1	TGTGCCAGCAGTAAACAGGGGGCGTACACTGAAGCTTTCTTT	CASSKQGAYTEAFF
TRBD1	TRBV2	once	TRBJ1-2	TGTGCCAGCAGTGCCGGGACAGGGGGCGGCTACACCTTC	CASSAGTGGGYTF
TRBD1	TRBV6-5	few	TRBJ1-1	TGTGCCAGCAGTAAACAGGGGGGTGAAGCTTTCTTT	CASSKQGGEAFF
TRBD2	TRBV29-1	NA	TRBJ2-3	TGCAGCGTTGAGCGTAGCGGGTACACAGATACGCAGTATTTT	CSVERSGYTDTQYF
NA	TRBV5-6	NA	TRBJ1-3	TGTGCCAGCAGCTTGGTGAACGTCCGGGTCTCTGGAAACACCATATATTTT	CASSLVNVRVSGNTIYF
TRBD2	TRBV11-2	NA	TRBJ2-1	TGTGCCAGCAGCGGGAGCGGGAGGTACAATGAGCAGTTCTTC	CASSGSGRYNEQFF
TRBD1	TRBV7-9	NA	TRBJ1-5	TGTGCCAGCAGCTTTGGGACAGGGGGTTGGGGCAATCAGCCCCAGCATTTT	CASSFGTGGWGNQPQHF
TRBD1	TRBV30	NA	TRBJ2-7	TGTGCCTGGAGGTTGGGGGGACAGGGGAGCGAGCAGTACTTC	CAWRLGGQGSEQYF
NA	TRBV7-6	NA	TRBJ1-2	TGTGCCAGCAGCTTGACAGCTAACTATGGCTACACCTTC	CASSLTANYGYTF